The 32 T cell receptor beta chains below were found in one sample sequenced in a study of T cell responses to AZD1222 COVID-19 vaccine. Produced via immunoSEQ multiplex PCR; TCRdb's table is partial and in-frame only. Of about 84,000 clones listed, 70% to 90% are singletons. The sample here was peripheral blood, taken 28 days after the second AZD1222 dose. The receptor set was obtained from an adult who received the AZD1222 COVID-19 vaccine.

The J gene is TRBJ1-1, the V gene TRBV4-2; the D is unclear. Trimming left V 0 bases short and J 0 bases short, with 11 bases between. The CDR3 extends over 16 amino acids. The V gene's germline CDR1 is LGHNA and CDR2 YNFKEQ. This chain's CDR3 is CASSQDLGFMNTEAFF. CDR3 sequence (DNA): TGTGCCAGCAGCCAAGATCTAGGTTTCATGAACACTGAAGCTTTCTTT.

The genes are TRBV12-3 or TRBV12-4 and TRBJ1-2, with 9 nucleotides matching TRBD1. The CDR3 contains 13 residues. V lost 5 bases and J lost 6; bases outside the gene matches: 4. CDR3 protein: CASSRQGVDGYTF. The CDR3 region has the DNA TGTGCCAGCAGTAGACAGGGGGTAGATGGCTACACCTTC.

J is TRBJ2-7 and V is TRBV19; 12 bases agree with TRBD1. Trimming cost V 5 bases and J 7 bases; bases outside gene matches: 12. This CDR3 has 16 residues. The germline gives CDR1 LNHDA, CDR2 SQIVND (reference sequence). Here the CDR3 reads CASSPLTGTGGQEQYF. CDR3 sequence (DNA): TGTGCCAGTAGTCCTTTAACCGGGACAGGGGGCCAAGAGCAGTACTTC.

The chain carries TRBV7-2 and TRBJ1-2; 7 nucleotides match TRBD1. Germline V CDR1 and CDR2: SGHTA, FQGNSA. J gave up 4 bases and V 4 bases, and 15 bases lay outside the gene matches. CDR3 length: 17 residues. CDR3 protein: CASSYRDSPIRGYGYTF. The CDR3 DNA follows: TGTGCCAGCAGCTACCGGGACAGCCCCATTAGGGGCTATGGCTACACCTTC.

The CDR3 spells CASSQVRGNTGELFF. DNA for the CDR3: TGCGCCAGCAGCCAAGTACGGGGGAACACCGGGGAGCTGTTTTTT. J is TRBJ2-2 and V is TRBV4-1; D may be TRBD2 (5 bases). CDR3 length: 15 residues. V dropped 1 base and J dropped 1 base, with 7 bases sitting between them. Per the germline V gene, CDR1 is MGHRA and CDR2 is YSYEKL.

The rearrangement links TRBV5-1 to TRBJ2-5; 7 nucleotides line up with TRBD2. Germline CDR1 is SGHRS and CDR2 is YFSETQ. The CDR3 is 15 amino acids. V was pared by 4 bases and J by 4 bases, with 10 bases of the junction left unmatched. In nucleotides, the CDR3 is TGCGCCAGCAGCCCGCGCGCGGGAGTACGAGAGACCCAGTACTTC. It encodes CASSPRAGVRETQYF.

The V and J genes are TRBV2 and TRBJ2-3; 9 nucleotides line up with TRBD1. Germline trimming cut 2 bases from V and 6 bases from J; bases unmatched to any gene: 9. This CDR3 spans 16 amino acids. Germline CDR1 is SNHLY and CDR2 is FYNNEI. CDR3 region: CASSEYPGQGLDTQYF. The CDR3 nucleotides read TGTGCCAGCAGTGAATACCCGGGACAGGGTTTGGATACGCAGTATTTT.

CDR3 coding DNA: TGTGCCAGCAACCGCCCCCGAATCATGAACACTGAAGCTTTCTTT. Its translation is CASNRPRIMNTEAFF. This chain uses TRBV21-1 with TRBJ1-1. TRBV21-1 is shown as a pseudogene. The CDR3 spans 15 residues.

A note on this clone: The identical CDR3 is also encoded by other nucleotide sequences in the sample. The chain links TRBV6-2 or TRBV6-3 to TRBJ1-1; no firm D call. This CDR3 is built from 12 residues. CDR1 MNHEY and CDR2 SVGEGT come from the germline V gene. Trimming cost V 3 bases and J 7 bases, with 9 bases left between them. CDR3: CASSYSRGEAFF. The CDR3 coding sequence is TGTGCCAGCAGTTATTCCCGGGGTGAAGCTTTCTTT.

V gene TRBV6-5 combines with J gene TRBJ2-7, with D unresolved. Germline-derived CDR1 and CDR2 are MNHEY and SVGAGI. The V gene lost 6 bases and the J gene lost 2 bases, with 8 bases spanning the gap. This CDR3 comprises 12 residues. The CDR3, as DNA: TGTGCCAGCAGGTCGACGACCTACGAGCAGTACTTC. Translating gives CASRSTTYEQYF.

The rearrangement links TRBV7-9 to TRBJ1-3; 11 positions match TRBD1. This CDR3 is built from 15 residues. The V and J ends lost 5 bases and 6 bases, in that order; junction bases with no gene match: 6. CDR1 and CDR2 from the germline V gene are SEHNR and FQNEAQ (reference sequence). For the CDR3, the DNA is TGTGCCAGCAGCCCGGGACAGGGGGATGTAAACACCATATATTTT. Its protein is CASSPGQGDVNTIYF.

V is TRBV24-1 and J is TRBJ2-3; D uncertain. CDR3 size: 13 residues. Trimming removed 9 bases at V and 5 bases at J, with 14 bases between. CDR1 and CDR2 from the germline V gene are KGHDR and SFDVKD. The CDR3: CATFDGSGDTQYF. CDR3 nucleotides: TGTGCCACCTTTGACGGATCTGGAGATACGCAGTATTTT.

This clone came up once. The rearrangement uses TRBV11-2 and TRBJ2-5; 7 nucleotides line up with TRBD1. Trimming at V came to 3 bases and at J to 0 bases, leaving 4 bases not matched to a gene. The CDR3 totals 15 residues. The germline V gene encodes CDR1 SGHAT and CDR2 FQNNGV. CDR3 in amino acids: CASSLGQIYQETQYF. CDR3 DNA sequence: TGTGCCAGCAGCTTGGGACAGATTTACCAAGAGACCCAGTACTTC.

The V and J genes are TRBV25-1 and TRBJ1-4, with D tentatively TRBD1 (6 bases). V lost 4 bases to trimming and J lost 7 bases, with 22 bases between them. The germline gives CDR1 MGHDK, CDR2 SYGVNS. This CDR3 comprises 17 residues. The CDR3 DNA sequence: TGTGCCAGCAGTGTGGCCAGGGGATTTGGTCTTAGTGAAAAACTGTTTTTT. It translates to CASSVARGFGLSEKLFF.

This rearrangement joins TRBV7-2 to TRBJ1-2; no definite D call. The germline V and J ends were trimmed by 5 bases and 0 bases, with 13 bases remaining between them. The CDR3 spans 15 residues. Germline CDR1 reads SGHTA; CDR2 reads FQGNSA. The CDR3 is CASSNPGLANYGYTF. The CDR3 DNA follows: TGTGCCAGCAGCAACCCCGGGCTAGCTAACTATGGCTACACCTTC.

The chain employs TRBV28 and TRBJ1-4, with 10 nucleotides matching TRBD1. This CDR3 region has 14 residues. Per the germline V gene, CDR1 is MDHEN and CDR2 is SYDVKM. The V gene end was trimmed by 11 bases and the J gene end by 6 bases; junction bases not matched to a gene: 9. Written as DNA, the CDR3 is TGTGCCCCAGCTAATGGGACAGGGGATGAAAAACTGTTTTTT. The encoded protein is CAPANGTGDEKLFF.

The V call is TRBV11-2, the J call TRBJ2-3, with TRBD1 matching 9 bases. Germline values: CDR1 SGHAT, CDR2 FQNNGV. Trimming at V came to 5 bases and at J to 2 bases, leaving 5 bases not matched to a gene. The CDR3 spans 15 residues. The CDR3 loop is CASSPGTGNTDTQYF. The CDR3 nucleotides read TGTGCCAGCAGCCCCGGGACAGGGAACACAGATACGCAGTATTTT.

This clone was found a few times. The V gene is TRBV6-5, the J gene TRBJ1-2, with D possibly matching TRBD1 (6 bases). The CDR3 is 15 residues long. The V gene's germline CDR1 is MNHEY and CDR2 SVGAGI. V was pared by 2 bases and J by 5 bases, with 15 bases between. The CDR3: CASSYKSGTSYGYTF. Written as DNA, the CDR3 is TGTGCCAGCAGTTACAAATCCGGGACAAGTTATGGCTACACCTTC.

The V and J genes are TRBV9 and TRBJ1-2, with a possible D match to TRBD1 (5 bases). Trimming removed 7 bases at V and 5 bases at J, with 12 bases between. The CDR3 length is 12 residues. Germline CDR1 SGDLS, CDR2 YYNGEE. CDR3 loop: CASGGTQYGYTF. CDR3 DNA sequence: TGTGCCAGCGGAGGGACCCAGTATGGCTACACCTTC.

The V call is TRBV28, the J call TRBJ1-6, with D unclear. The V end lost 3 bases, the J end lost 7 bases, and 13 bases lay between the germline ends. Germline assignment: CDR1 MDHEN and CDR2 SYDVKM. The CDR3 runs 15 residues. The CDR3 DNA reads TGTGCCAGCAGTTTTGTCAGGTCTGCAAATTCACCCCTCCACTTT. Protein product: CASSFVRSANSPLHF.

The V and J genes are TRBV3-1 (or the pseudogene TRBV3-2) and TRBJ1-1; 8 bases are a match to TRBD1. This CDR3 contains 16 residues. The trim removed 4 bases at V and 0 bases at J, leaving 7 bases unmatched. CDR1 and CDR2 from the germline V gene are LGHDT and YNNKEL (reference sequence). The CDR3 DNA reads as TGTGCCAGCAGCCTAAGATGGACAGGGCTGAACACTGAAGCTTTCTTT. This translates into CASSLRWTGLNTEAFF.

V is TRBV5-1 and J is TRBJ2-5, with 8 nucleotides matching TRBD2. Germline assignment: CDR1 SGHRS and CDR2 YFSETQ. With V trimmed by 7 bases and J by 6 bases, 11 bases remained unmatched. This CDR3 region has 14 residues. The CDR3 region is CASATGGPSQTQYF. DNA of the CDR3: TGCGCCAGCGCCACGGGGGGGCCCAGCCAGACCCAGTACTTC.

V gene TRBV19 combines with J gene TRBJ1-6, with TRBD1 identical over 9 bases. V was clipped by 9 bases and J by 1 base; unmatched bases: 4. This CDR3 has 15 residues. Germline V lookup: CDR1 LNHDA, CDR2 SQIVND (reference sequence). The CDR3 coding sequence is TGTGCCAGCGGACAGGGGTCTTCCTATAATTCACCCCTCCACTTT. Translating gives CASGQGSSYNSPLHF.

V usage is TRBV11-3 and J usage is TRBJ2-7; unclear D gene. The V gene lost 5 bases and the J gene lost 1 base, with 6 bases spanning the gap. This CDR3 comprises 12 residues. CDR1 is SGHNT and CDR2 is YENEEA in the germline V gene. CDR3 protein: CASSPRSYEQYF. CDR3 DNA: TGTGCCAGCAGCCCACGGTCCTACGAGCAGTACTTC.

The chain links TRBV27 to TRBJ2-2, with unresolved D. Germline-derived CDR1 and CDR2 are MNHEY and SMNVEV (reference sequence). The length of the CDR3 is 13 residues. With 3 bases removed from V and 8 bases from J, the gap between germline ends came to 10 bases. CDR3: CASSLRRWGELFF. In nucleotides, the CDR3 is TGTGCCAGCAGTTTGCGCAGGTGGGGGGAGCTGTTTTTT.

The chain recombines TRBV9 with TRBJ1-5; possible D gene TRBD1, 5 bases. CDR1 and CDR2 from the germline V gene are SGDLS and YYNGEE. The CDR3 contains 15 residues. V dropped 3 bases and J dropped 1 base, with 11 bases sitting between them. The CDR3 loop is CASSADGASNQPQHF. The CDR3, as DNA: TGTGCCAGCAGCGCCGACGGGGCAAGCAATCAGCCCCAGCATTTT.

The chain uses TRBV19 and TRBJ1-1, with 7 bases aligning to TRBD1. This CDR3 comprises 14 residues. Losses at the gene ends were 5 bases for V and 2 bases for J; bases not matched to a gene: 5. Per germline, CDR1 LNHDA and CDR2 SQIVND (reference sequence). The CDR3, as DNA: TGTGCCAGTAGTGTGACAGGGCCCAACACTGAAGCTTTCTTT. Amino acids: CASSVTGPNTEAFF.

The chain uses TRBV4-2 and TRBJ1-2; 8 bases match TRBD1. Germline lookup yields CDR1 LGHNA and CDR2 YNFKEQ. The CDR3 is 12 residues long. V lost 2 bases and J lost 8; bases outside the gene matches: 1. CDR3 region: CASSQQGAGYTF. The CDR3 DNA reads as TGTGCCAGCAGCCAACAGGGGGCCGGCTACACCTTC.

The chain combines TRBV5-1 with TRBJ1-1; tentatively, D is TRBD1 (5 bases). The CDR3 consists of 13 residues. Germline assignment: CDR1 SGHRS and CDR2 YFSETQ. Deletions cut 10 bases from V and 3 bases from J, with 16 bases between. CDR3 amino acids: CAGRRGADTEAFF. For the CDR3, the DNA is TGCGCCGGAAGAAGAGGGGCCGACACTGAAGCTTTCTTT.

The CDR3 is CASSSLGPDNEQFF. The DNA for the CDR3 is TGCGCCAGCAGCTCCCTCGGACCAGACAATGAGCAGTTCTTC. The V gene is TRBV5-1, the J gene TRBJ2-1, with no clear D. Deletions cut 3 bases from V and 5 bases from J, with 12 bases between. The CDR3 runs 14 residues. Germline-derived CDR1 and CDR2 are SGHRS and YFSETQ.

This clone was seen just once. The CDR3 sequence: CASSYLPRGLPSTDTQYF. The CDR3 DNA reads TGTGCCAGCAGTTATCTCCCCCGCGGACTGCCAAGCACAGATACGCAGTATTTT. The chain links TRBV6-2 or TRBV6-3 to TRBJ2-3, with a weak D call TRBD2 (5 bases). This CDR3 contains 18 residues. The germline V gene encodes CDR1 MNHEY and CDR2 SVGEGT. V was trimmed by 3 bases and J by 0 bases, leaving 19 bases between them.

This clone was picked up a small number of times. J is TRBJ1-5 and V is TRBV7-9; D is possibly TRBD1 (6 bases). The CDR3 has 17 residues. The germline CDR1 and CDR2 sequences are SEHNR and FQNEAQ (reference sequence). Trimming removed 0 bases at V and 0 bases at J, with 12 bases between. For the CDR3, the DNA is TGTGCCAGCAGCTTAGCGGGAGGGGGTCTTAGCAATCAGCCCCAGCATTTT. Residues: CASSLAGGGLSNQPQHF.